This T cell receptor (beta chain) was observed in a study of T cell responses to AZD1222 COVID-19 vaccine. With respect to this clone: Its antigen is unknown.

Method: immunoSEQ multiplex PCR; TCRdb's copy keeps in-frame clones and lacks some. This sample's clone table lists about 140,000 clones. Points from the study as a whole: Only 5 or 6 AZD1222 recipients were seropositive at baseline. In the spike-specific TCR repertoire, nearly half reportedly target unmutated variant regions. The CD4 TCRs associated with vaccination extended across spike and predominated at 160-218 and 743-854. Sampling captured repertoires only after the peak T cell response.

This CDR3 has 15 residues. The receptor was derived from an adult in good health. The J gene is TRBJ1-5, the V gene TRBV21-1; the DNA was not used to check the table's D call, TRBD1. TRBV21-1 is termed a pseudogene. Sequencing was done on a sample of peripheral blood. The CDR3 region is CASSSRTGGDQPQHF. CDR3 coding DNA: TGTGCCAGCAGCTCACGGACAGGGGGCGATCAGCCCCAGCATTTT.